The rows below give T cell receptor beta chains drawn from one sample of a study of regulatory dendritic cells for organ transplantation. Libraries were prepared by immunoSEQ multiplex PCR; TCRdb keeps only in-frame clonotypes and omits some of them. This table has 25,000 to 30,000 clones, around 80% appearing once. The specimen sequenced was naive CD4+ T cells from blood. These receptors all come from a human donor in good health. Both conserved end residues are part of each CDR3. Fields, in order: clone size, D gene, J gene, V gene, CDR3 DNA, CDR3 protein. A D gene is named only where the DNA matches it firmly. Size is omitted from some rows. Given values are once, few, many or a class for expanded clones.

clone_size: .; d_call: .; j_call: TRBJ1-4; v_call: TRBV7-2; cdr3_nt: TGTGCCAGCAGCCCACAAGGCAGGGCTGGAGAAAAACTGTTTTTT; cdr3_aa: CASSPQGRAGEKLFF
clone_size: .; d_call: .; j_call: TRBJ1-1; v_call: TRBV6-1; cdr3_nt: TGTGCCAGCAGTGACAGGGAGGGCACTGAAGCTTTCTTT; cdr3_aa: CASSDREGTEAFF
clone_size: few; d_call: TRBD1; j_call: TRBJ2-7; v_call: TRBV18; cdr3_nt: TGTGCCAGCTCACCTCAGGGGGACAACTCCTACGAGCAGTACTTC; cdr3_aa: CASSPQGDNSYEQYF
clone_size: .; d_call: TRBD1; j_call: TRBJ1-5; v_call: TRBV6-5; cdr3_nt: TGTGCCACCAATGACAGGGCCGGGCAGCCCCAGCATTTT; cdr3_aa: CATNDRAGQPQHF
clone_size: .; d_call: .; j_call: TRBJ1-1; v_call: TRBV18; cdr3_nt: TGTGCCAGCTCCTCCAGGGGGAACACTGAAGCTTTCTTT; cdr3_aa: CASSSRGNTEAFF
clone_size: .; d_call: .; j_call: TRBJ1-3; v_call: TRBV19; cdr3_nt: TGTGCCAGTAGTACCTATCCGGGACAAGGAAACACCATATATTTT; cdr3_aa: CASSTYPGQGNTIYF
clone_size: few; d_call: .; j_call: TRBJ2-4; v_call: TRBV19; cdr3_nt: TGTGCCACCGGTGGGGGAGGAGGCATTCAGTACTTC; cdr3_aa: CATGGGGGIQYF
clone_size: .; d_call: TRBD1; j_call: TRBJ1-1; v_call: TRBV11-1; cdr3_nt: TGTGCCAGCAGCTTCCCTTCCTCCCCACAGGGGCTCACTGAAGCTTTCTTT; cdr3_aa: CASSFPSSPQGLTEAFF
clone_size: .; d_call: TRBD1; j_call: TRBJ2-3; v_call: TRBV5-1; cdr3_nt: TGCGCCAGCAGCCTTGGACAGGGCTCAGATACGCAGTATTTT; cdr3_aa: CASSLGQGSDTQYF
clone_size: .; d_call: TRBD2; j_call: TRBJ2-1; v_call: TRBV25-1; cdr3_nt: TGTGCCAGCAGTGGTCTAGCGGGGGGGTACTCCTACAATGAGCAGTTCTTC; cdr3_aa: CASSGLAGGYSYNEQFF
clone_size: .; d_call: .; j_call: TRBJ1-1; v_call: TRBV5-1; cdr3_nt: TGCGCCAGCAGCTTGGGAGTTCTGAACACTGAAGCTTTCTTT; cdr3_aa: CASSLGVLNTEAFF
clone_size: .; d_call: TRBD1; j_call: TRBJ2-2; v_call: TRBV11-3; cdr3_nt: TGTGCCAGCAGCCCAGGACAGGGGGAAACGAACACCGGGGAGCTGTTTTTT; cdr3_aa: CASSPGQGETNTGELFF
clone_size: .; d_call: TRBD1; j_call: TRBJ1-1; v_call: TRBV29-1; cdr3_nt: TGCAGCGCCCCGACAGGGTCAAGGGCTGAAGCTTTCTTT; cdr3_aa: CSAPTGSRAEAFF
clone_size: once; d_call: TRBD1; j_call: TRBJ2-5; v_call: TRBV7-9; cdr3_nt: TGTGCCAGCAGGCCCGGCGCAACACAGGGGAACCAAGAGACCCAGTACTTC; cdr3_aa: CASRPGATQGNQETQYF
clone_size: .; d_call: TRBD1; j_call: TRBJ1-4; v_call: TRBV7-9; cdr3_nt: TGTGCCAGCAGCATGGGACAGCTGAATGAAAAACTGTTTTTT; cdr3_aa: CASSMGQLNEKLFF
clone_size: .; d_call: .; j_call: TRBJ2-7; v_call: TRBV2; cdr3_nt: TGTGCCTGTGACGTTGGAGAACACTACGAGCAGTACTTC; cdr3_aa: CACDVGEHYEQYF
clone_size: .; d_call: .; j_call: TRBJ1-1; v_call: TRBV7-9; cdr3_nt: TGTGCCAGCACCAAAGGAACGGGTCTAGTCTCGAGCACTGAAGCTTTCTTT; cdr3_aa: CASTKGTGLVSSTEAFF
clone_size: few; d_call: TRBD1; j_call: TRBJ1-5; v_call: TRBV18; cdr3_nt: TGTGCCAGCTCACCGGGACAGGAGGGTCAGCCCCAGCATTTT; cdr3_aa: CASSPGQEGQPQHF
clone_size: .; d_call: .; j_call: TRBJ1-4; v_call: TRBV2; cdr3_nt: TGTGCCGGGGACTCGGGGATAACTAATGAAAAACTGTTTTTT; cdr3_aa: CAGDSGITNEKLFF
clone_size: few; d_call: .; j_call: TRBJ1-5; v_call: TRBV2; cdr3_nt: TGTGCCAGCAGTGTGGGGGCGGGTCAGCCCCAGCATTTT; cdr3_aa: CASSVGAGQPQHF
clone_size: .; d_call: TRBD2; j_call: TRBJ2-3; v_call: TRBV6-5; cdr3_nt: TGTGCCAGCAGTTCCACAGCGGGGGGGAGAGATACGCAGTATTTT; cdr3_aa: CASSSTAGGRDTQYF
clone_size: few; d_call: TRBD1; j_call: TRBJ1-2; v_call: TRBV5-1; cdr3_nt: TGCGCCAGCAGAGTAGGCGCCAGGGGGCTCGATGGCTACACCTTC; cdr3_aa: CASRVGARGLDGYTF
clone_size: .; d_call: .; j_call: TRBJ2-5; v_call: TRBV10-3; cdr3_nt: TGTGCCACCTCCGAGGGAGCGAGGGATGAGACCCAGTACTTC; cdr3_aa: CATSEGARDETQYF
clone_size: .; d_call: TRBD2; j_call: TRBJ2-3; v_call: TRBV2; cdr3_nt: TGTGCCAGCAGTGACCTGGTCCTCGGGGGGGAAGATACGCAGTATTTT; cdr3_aa: CASSDLVLGGEDTQYF
clone_size: .; d_call: .; j_call: TRBJ2-3; v_call: TRBV5-4; cdr3_nt: TGTGCCAGCAGCTTAGGGGTTGGGCGAGGAGATACGCAGTATTTT; cdr3_aa: CASSLGVGRGDTQYF
clone_size: .; d_call: TRBD1; j_call: TRBJ1-4; v_call: TRBV18; cdr3_nt: TGTGCCAGCTCATCAAATGAAGGGACAGGGAATGAAAAACTGTTTTTT; cdr3_aa: CASSSNEGTGNEKLFF
clone_size: .; d_call: TRBD1; j_call: TRBJ2-4; v_call: TRBV5-4; cdr3_nt: TGTGCCAGCAGCCCGGACAGGGGGAGGGGAGCCAAAAACATTCAGTACTTC; cdr3_aa: CASSPDRGRGAKNIQYF
clone_size: .; d_call: TRBD1; j_call: TRBJ1-1; v_call: TRBV14; cdr3_nt: TGTGCCAGCAGCCATGCCGGGACAGTGAACACTGAAGCTTTCTTT; cdr3_aa: CASSHAGTVNTEAFF
clone_size: .; d_call: TRBD1; j_call: TRBJ1-4; v_call: TRBV5-4; cdr3_nt: TGTGCCAGCGGCGACAGGGGGCAGACTAAAAATGAAAAACTGTTTTTT; cdr3_aa: CASGDRGQTKNEKLFF
clone_size: .; d_call: .; j_call: TRBJ1-5; v_call: TRBV6-1; cdr3_nt: TGTGCCAGCAGTATCGGGGTAATTAGCAATCAGCCCCAGCATTTT; cdr3_aa: CASSIGVISNQPQHF
clone_size: .; d_call: TRBD1; j_call: TRBJ2-5; v_call: TRBV5-1; cdr3_nt: TGCGCCAGCAGCCCGGGGACAGGTATCCAAGAGACCCAGTACTTC; cdr3_aa: CASSPGTGIQETQYF
clone_size: .; d_call: TRBD1; j_call: TRBJ2-2; v_call: TRBV7-8; cdr3_nt: TGTGCCAGCAGCCCCTGGACAGGGGGCGGTGGTACCGGGGAGCTGTTTTTT; cdr3_aa: CASSPWTGGGGTGELFF
clone_size: .; d_call: .; j_call: TRBJ2-3; v_call: TRBV6-1; cdr3_nt: TGTGCCAGCAGTGAAGCGCCGGGGGATACGCAGTATTTT; cdr3_aa: CASSEAPGDTQYF
clone_size: .; d_call: TRBD1; j_call: TRBJ2-7; v_call: TRBV11-2; cdr3_nt: TGTGCCAGCAGCTCCGGACAGGGGAGCTCCTACGAGCAGTACTTC; cdr3_aa: CASSSGQGSSYEQYF
clone_size: once; d_call: .; j_call: TRBJ2-1; v_call: TRBV7-7; cdr3_nt: TGTGCCAGCAGCTTCGGGTCAGACAATGAGCAGTTCTTC; cdr3_aa: CASSFGSDNEQFF
clone_size: .; d_call: TRBD1; j_call: TRBJ2-1; v_call: TRBV5-6; cdr3_nt: TGTGCCAGCAGCTTGTGGCAGGGGGCGAACAATGAGCAGTTCTTC; cdr3_aa: CASSLWQGANNEQFF
clone_size: .; d_call: .; j_call: TRBJ2-3; v_call: TRBV6-4; cdr3_nt: TGTGCCAGCAGGATTCAGGGTTTGGGGACAGATACGCAGTATTTT; cdr3_aa: CASRIQGLGTDTQYF